The 21 T cell receptor beta chains below all came from one sample that was sequenced in a study of OX40 agonist ivuxolimab in advanced cancers. Library generation was performed with the immunoSEQ multiplex PCR assay. TCRdb limited this immuneACCESS table to in-frame rearrangements with V and J called. A share of clones is missing; checked studies link under half to unresolved V genes, and the rest is unexplained. This sample comprises over 80,000 clones, around nine tenths of them detected only once. Clones ranked in the top ten supply 0.9% to 1.2% of the sample. Sequenced material: CD4+ or CD8+ T cells sorted from blood, taken in a trial of the OX40 agonist ivuxolimab. These TCRs come from an adult with an advanced solid tumor such as melanoma, head and neck, liver or kidney cancer.

The V and J genes are TRBV18 and TRBJ2-1; 11 nucleotides match TRBD2. This CDR3 is 14 amino acids long. V shed 8 bases and J 7 bases; nucleotides not matched to a gene: 7. Germline assignment: CDR1 KGHSH and CDR2 LQKENI. The CDR3 region has the DNA TGTGCCAGCCTCGGGACTAGCGGTCCTAATGAGCAGTTCTTC. Translated: CASLGTSGPNEQFF.

The chain couples TRBV5-1 to TRBJ2-5, with TRBD1 matching over 10 bases. There are 14 residues in the CDR3. Losses at the gene ends were 0 bases for V and 5 bases for J; bases not matched to a gene: 1. Germline V gene sequence: CDR1 SGHRS, CDR2 YFSETQ. The CDR3 region is CASSLAGQGETQYF. CDR3 coding DNA: TGCGCCAGCAGCTTGGCGGGACAGGGGGAGACCCAGTACTTC. Combining the CDR3 with reference TRBV5-1 and TRBJ2-5 gives the whole variable domain KAGVTQTPRYLIKTRGQQVTLSCSPISGHRSVSWYQQTPGQGLQFLFEYFSETQRNKGNFPGRFSGRQFSNSRSEMNVSTLELGDSALYLCASSLAGQGETQYFGPGTRLLVL.

The chain recombines TRBV4-3 with TRBJ2-1; D may be TRBD2 (6 bases). CDR1 and CDR2 (germline): LGHNA, YSLEER. The CDR3 is 19 residues long. V gave up 3 bases and J gave up 9 bases, with 30 bases separating them. CDR3 residues: CASSHPAYISGSRLIEQFF. DNA for the CDR3: TGCGCCAGCAGCCACCCCGCCTATATTTCCGGGAGTCGGTTAATTGAGCAGTTCTTC.

J is TRBJ1-5 and V is TRBV6-5; 7 bases are shared with TRBD1. CDR1 and CDR2 from the germline V gene are MNHEY and SVGAGI. This CDR3 region has 15 residues. V lost 5 bases and J lost 7; bases outside the gene matches: 11. The CDR3 loop reads CASSRDRTTTQPQHF. Written as DNA, the CDR3 is TGTGCCAGCAGTCGGGACAGAACCACAACCCAGCCCCAGCATTTT.

The genes are TRBV2 and TRBJ2-5; 10 nucleotides align to TRBD2. CDR1 is SNHLY and CDR2 is FYNNEI in the germline V gene. CDR3 length equals 15 residues. V was clipped by 6 bases and J by 2 bases; unmatched bases: 6. CDR3 sequence reads: CASRRLAGDQETQYF. The CDR3 region has the DNA TGTGCCAGCAGGCGGCTAGCGGGAGATCAAGAGACCCAGTACTTC.

This chain uses TRBV15 with TRBJ1-2; 10 nucleotides line up with TRBD1. Germline-derived CDR1 and CDR2 are LNHNV and YYDKDF (reference sequence). This CDR3 has 16 amino acids. The J segment lost 8 bases and the V segment lost 3 bases, leaving 12 bases of the junction unmatched. CDR3 in DNA: TGTGCCACCAGCAGCGACAGGGGGCATAGAATAGAAGGCTACACCTTC. This gives the protein CATSSDRGHRIEGYTF. Looking up the rest from reference TRBV15 and TRBJ1-2 gives the full variable domain: DAMVIQNPRYQVTQFGKPVTLSCSQTLNHNVMYWYQQKSSQAPKLLFHYYDKDFNNEADTPDNFQSRRPNTSFCFLDIRSPGLGDTAMYLCATSSDRGHRIEGYTFGSGTRLTVV.

The CDR3 reads CASSAQTGSGVTQYF. CDR3 sequence (DNA): TGTGCCAGCAGCGCTCAGACAGGGTCTGGGGTGACCCAGTACTTC. The chain is built from TRBV7-2 and TRBJ2-5; 7 nucleotides agree with TRBD1. Germline values: CDR1 SGHTA, CDR2 FQGNSA. Trimming removed 5 bases from V and 7 bases from J; junction bases left unmatched: 13. The CDR3 length is 15 residues.

The chain uses TRBV5-1 and TRBJ2-1, with 13 bases lining up with TRBD2. The V gene's germline CDR1 is SGHRS and CDR2 YFSETQ. The CDR3 covers 16 residues. V shed 0 bases, J shed 7 bases, and the junction held 4 bases outside the gene matches. The CDR3 sequence: CASSLGGLAGSNEQFF. The CDR3 DNA is TGCGCCAGCAGCTTGGGGGGACTAGCGGGATCTAATGAGCAGTTCTTC.

The chain links TRBV6-6 to TRBJ2-7; TRBD1 matches at 9 bases. V trimming: 7 bases; J trimming: 6 bases; junction bases outside the gene matches: 7. The CDR3 contains 13 residues. In germline, CDR1 is MNHNY, CDR2 SVGAGI (reference sequence). This chain's CDR3 is CASNQGQGGEQYF. In nucleotides, the CDR3 is TGTGCCAGCAACCAGGGACAGGGAGGCGAGCAGTACTTC.

The CDR3, as DNA: TGTGCCAGCAGCCCACGGGAGGGGCCAATCTACGAGCAGTACTTC. Amino acid sequence: CASSPREGPIYEQYF. The V and J genes are TRBV9 and TRBJ2-7; 8 bases fit TRBD2. The junction had 9 bases not matched to a gene; V was cut back by 4 bases and J by 3 bases. In germline, CDR1 is SGDLS, CDR2 YYNGEE. The CDR3 loop spans 15 amino acids.

V and J are TRBV2 and TRBJ2-4; TRBD1 might be the D (5 bases). CDR1 is SNHLY and CDR2 is FYNNEI in the germline V gene. The CDR3 has 15 residues. Trimming shortened V by 0 bases and J by 2 bases, and 8 bases separated the two germline ends. The CDR3 DNA follows: TGTGCCAGCAGTGAAGCGGGGCTACCCAAAAACATTCAGTACTTC. Protein sequence: CASSEAGLPKNIQYF.

The chain joins TRBV9 to TRBJ2-2, with a weak D call TRBD2 (6 bases). The germline V gene has CDR1 SGDLS and CDR2 YYNGEE. Trimming removed 4 bases at V and 8 bases at J, with 18 bases between. This CDR3 region has 15 residues. CDR3 nucleotides: TGTGCCAGCAGCCCAGGAGAACTAGCTATTGGGGAGCTGTTTTTT. This sequence encodes CASSPGELAIGELFF.

J is TRBJ1-2 and V is TRBV5-6; D possibly corresponds to TRBD1 (5 bases). With 4 bases removed from V and 5 bases from J, the gap between germline ends came to 18 bases. The CDR3 is made up of 15 amino acids. Germline assignment: CDR1 SGHDT and CDR2 YYEEEE. The CDR3 spells CASSVGVRVGYGYTF. The CDR3, as DNA: TGTGCCAGCAGCGTCGGGGTCAGGGTGGGGTATGGCTACACCTTC.

This chain links TRBV6-5 with TRBJ2-5; D gene uncertain. The CDR3 consists of 16 residues. Deletions cut 0 bases from V and 2 bases from J, with 13 bases between. Per the germline V gene, CDR1 is MNHEY and CDR2 is SVGAGI. The CDR3 spells CASSYSPSPAQETQYF. The CDR3 nucleotides read TGTGCCAGCAGTTACTCGCCGAGCCCAGCGCAAGAGACCCAGTACTTC.

The CDR3 is CASSLGAGGNSPLHF. Written as DNA, the CDR3 is TGCGCCAGCAGCTTGGGTGCAGGGGGTAATTCACCCCTCCACTTT. The rearrangement uses TRBV5-1 and TRBJ1-6; 7 nucleotides agree with TRBD1. The CDR3 has 15 amino acids. Trimming at V came to 0 bases and at J to 6 bases, leaving 3 bases not matched to a gene. The germline gives CDR1 SGHRS, CDR2 YFSETQ.

CDR3 DNA sequence: TGTGCCAGCAGCTTAGGGGCACACTACAATTCACCCCTCCACTTT. It yields the protein CASSLGAHYNSPLHF. This chain joins TRBV11-2 and TRBJ1-6, with D unclear. The ends were cut back, 1 base at V and 7 bases at J, with 11 bases in the middle. The CDR3 contains 15 residues. The germline V gene encodes CDR1 SGHAT and CDR2 FQNNGV.

This chain uses TRBV4-1 with TRBJ1-1, with TRBD1 identical over 8 bases. The junction had 10 bases not matched to a gene; V was cut back by 4 bases and J by 0 bases. Germline CDR1 MGHRA, CDR2 YSYEKL. The length of the CDR3 is 17 residues. CDR3 DNA sequence: TGCGCCAGCAGCCCGCAGGGGGCTAGCGGGGTGAACACTGAAGCTTTCTTT. Translation gives CASSPQGASGVNTEAFF.

The gene calls are TRBV5-1 and TRBJ1-2; D call uncertain. Germline CDR1 reads SGHRS; CDR2 reads YFSETQ. V lost 2 bases and J lost 13, with 15 bases in between. The CDR3 spans 12 residues. CDR3 DNA: TGCGCCAGCAGCTTAGGGAAGGACGGGCTCACCTTC. It encodes CASSLGKDGLTF.

The rearrangement links TRBV5-1 to TRBJ2-7; possible D gene TRBD1, 5 bases. Germline values: CDR1 SGHRS, CDR2 YFSETQ. CDR3 length equals 14 residues. V was pared by 4 bases and J by 0 bases, with 11 bases between. Written as DNA, the CDR3 is TGCGCCAGCAGCCCGGACACAAACTCCTACGAGCAGTACTTC. Protein: CASSPDTNSYEQYF.

This sequence joins TRBV28 and TRBJ1-1; 8 bases match TRBD1. Trimming at V came to 4 bases and at J to 5 bases, leaving 3 bases not matched to a gene. Germline V gene sequence: CDR1 MDHEN, CDR2 SYDVKM. This CDR3 is 13 amino acids long. The CDR3 sequence is CASSSDRGTEAFF. The CDR3 coding sequence is TGTGCCAGCAGTTCAGACAGGGGAACTGAAGCTTTCTTT.

The chain joins TRBV4-1 to TRBJ1-2; possibly TRBD1 for D (5 bases). From germline, CDR1 is MGHRA and CDR2 YSYEKL. The CDR3 consists of 13 residues. V was trimmed by 0 bases and J by 8 bases, leaving 10 bases between them. This CDR3 is CASSQDAGRGYTF. For the CDR3, the DNA is TGCGCCAGCAGCCAAGATGCAGGGCGGGGCTACACCTTC.